Shown below are 14 T cell receptor beta chains from a single sample sequenced in a study of T-cell reconstitution after alpha-beta-depleted transplantation in children (dated by TCRdb to the mid-2010s). The method was PCR. The data were produced on an Illumina HiSeq 2500. TCR libraries were prepared with molecular barcoding, using unique molecular identifiers to normalize TCRbeta repertoire quantification. TCRdb trimmed public reads at Q25 via fastp, called clones via MiXCR and kept in-frame beta chains. Each record represents a unique CDR3 protein, reported with the most common genes and DNA among its rows. A total of around 600,000 distinct CDR3 sequences appear in this sample, over 9.5% of them only once. The ten top clones hold less than 5% of the sample. The sample here was PBMCs from the stem cell graft donor, taken from the stem cell graft. All receptors derive from a human donor who donated a stem cell graft to a child with acute myeloid leukemia.

This clonotype was counted between two and nine times. This rearrangement joins TRBV25-1 to TRBJ2-7, with no clear D. The CDR3 runs to 12 residues. CDR1 is MGHDK and CDR2 is SYGVNS in the germline V gene. Trimming removed 4 bases from V and 4 bases from J, with 8 bases in between. The CDR3, as DNA: TGTGCCAGCAGTGGTCGATTTTACGAGCAGTACTTC. It specifies CASSGRFYEQYF.

This clonotype was seen ten or more times. The chain joins TRBV29-1 to TRBJ2-5, with 8 bases matching TRBD2. This CDR3 is 16 amino acids long. V shed 2 bases and J 1 base; nucleotides not matched to a gene: 9. Germline V gene lookup returns CDR1 SQVTM and CDR2 ANQGSEA. In nucleotides, the CDR3 is TGCAGCGTTGAACTGGGTAGCGGGGCCCCCCAAGAGACCCAGTACTTC. This encodes CSVELGSGAPQETQYF.

CDR3 sequence (DNA): TGCGCCAGCACCCCCCCCGGGACTAGCGGAACCGTTCTTTACAATGAGCAGTTCTTC. Protein sequence: CASTPPGTSGTVLYNEQFF. The rearrangement links TRBV5-1 to TRBJ2-1; 11 bases are a match to TRBD2. This CDR3 is built from 19 residues. Germline V gene data show CDR1 as SGHRS and CDR2 as YFSETQ. Trimming at V came to 6 bases and at J to 4 bases, leaving 18 bases not matched to a gene.

As DNA, the CDR3 is TGTGCCTCCAGCCACAGAGGGGGATCCCTGCCCGAGCAGTACTTC. Encoded protein: CASSHRGGSLPEQYF. The chain is built from TRBV3-1 and TRBJ2-7, with D possibly TRBD1 on 6 matching bases. CDR1 and CDR2 (germline): LGHDT, YNNKEL (reference sequence). The CDR3 has 15 amino acids. Trimming shortened V by 11 bases and J by 6 bases, and 26 bases separated the two germline ends.

This clonotype showed up many times. This chain connects TRBV7-2 to TRBJ2-3, with a tentative D call TRBD2 (7 bases). Germline V CDR1 and CDR2: SGHTA, FQGNSA. Between the trimmed V and J ends, which lost 11 bases and 2 bases, there was a span of 17 bases. This CDR3 region has 14 residues. DNA of the CDR3: TGTGCCGTAGGGGGGGGAGGGGCCACAGATACGCAGTATTTT. It translates to CAVGGGGATDTQYF.

In this sample, this clonotype turned up many times. V usage is TRBV7-8 and J usage is TRBJ1-3; unclear D gene. CDR1 SGHVS and CDR2 FQNEAQ come from the germline V gene. CDR3 length: 14 residues. V lost 7 bases and J lost 4, with 14 bases in between. The CDR3 loop is CASTFSGFGNTIYF. CDR3 bases: TGTGCCAGCACCTTTTCTGGTTTCGGAAACACCATATATTTT.

This chain connects TRBV12-3 or TRBV12-4 to TRBJ2-3, with 9 bases aligning to TRBD2. J gave up 4 bases and V 3 bases, and 8 bases lay outside the gene matches. CDR3 length equals 16 residues. Here the CDR3 reads CASSFGASGTADTQYF. CDR3 nucleotides: TGTGCCAGCAGTTTCGGGGCTAGCGGGACAGCAGATACGCAGTATTTT.

This clonotype was recorded many times. The chain employs TRBV16 and TRBJ1-4; perhaps TRBD1 as D (5 bases). The CDR3 has 15 amino acids. V dropped 4 bases and J dropped 4 bases, with 13 bases sitting between them. Per the germline V gene, CDR1 is KGHSY and CDR2 is FQNENV. DNA for the CDR3: TGTGCCAGCAGCCCCTCTAGGGACCTTAATGAAAAACTGTTTTTT. It translates to CASSPSRDLNEKLFF.

In this sample, this clonotype turned up many times. The V call is TRBV28, the J call TRBJ2-3; 7 positions match TRBD1. This CDR3 region has 14 residues. Looked up from germline, CDR1 is MDHEN and CDR2 is SYDVKM. J lost 0 bases, V lost 7 bases, and 4 bases had no gene match. DNA of the CDR3: TGTGCCAGCATTTGGGACAGTAGCACAGATACGCAGTATTTT. It codes for CASIWDSSTDTQYF.

This clonotype has just a few counts. This rearrangement joins TRBV7-9 to TRBJ2-7, with 11 bases that match TRBD1. V lost 5 bases and J lost 5; bases outside the gene matches: 2. This CDR3 has 13 residues. Germline lookup yields CDR1 SEHNR and CDR2 FQNEAQ (reference sequence). The CDR3 DNA sequence: TGTGCCAGCAGCGGACAGGGGGCGGACGAGCAGTACTTC. It specifies CASSGQGADEQYF.

The chain recombines TRBV29-1 with TRBJ2-1, with D perhaps assigned TRBD1 or TRBD2 (5 bases each). Germline V gives CDR1 SQVTM, CDR2 ANQGSEA. The CDR3 is 13 amino acids. Trimming removed 4 bases from V and 6 bases from J, with 13 bases in between. CDR3 loop: CSVAPRGFNEQFF. The CDR3 DNA sequence: TGCAGCGTTGCCCCGAGGGGTTTCAATGAGCAGTTCTTC.

This clonotype has a count of ten or more. V and J are TRBV12-3 or TRBV12-4 and TRBJ2-7, with 9 bases that match TRBD1. V dropped 3 bases and J dropped 1; count of bases not matched to a gene: 4. The length of the CDR3 is 15 residues. The CDR3 DNA is TGTGCCAGCAGTTTCGGGACAGGGCTATCCTACGAGCAGTACTTC. As protein: CASSFGTGLSYEQYF.

This chain uses TRBV6-1 with TRBJ2-2, with D possibly TRBD1 on 7 matching bases. V gave up 5 bases and J gave up 1 base, with 14 bases separating them. CDR3 length equals 16 residues. Germline CDR1 and CDR2: MNHNS and SASEGT. The CDR3 is CASSKRQGGNTGELFF. The CDR3 coding sequence is TGTGCCAGCAGTAAAAGGCAGGGGGGGAACACCGGGGAGCTGTTTTTT.

This clonotype was seen many times. The rearrangement uses TRBV27 and TRBJ2-5, with 8 bases that match TRBD2. The ends lost 2 bases at V and 5 bases at J; junction bases unmatched: 10. The germline V gene has CDR1 MNHEY and CDR2 SMNVEV (reference sequence). This CDR3 spans 16 amino acids. CDR3: CASSLSSAGAPETQYF. The DNA for the CDR3 is TGTGCCAGCAGTTTAAGTTCAGCGGGAGCTCCGGAGACCCAGTACTTC.